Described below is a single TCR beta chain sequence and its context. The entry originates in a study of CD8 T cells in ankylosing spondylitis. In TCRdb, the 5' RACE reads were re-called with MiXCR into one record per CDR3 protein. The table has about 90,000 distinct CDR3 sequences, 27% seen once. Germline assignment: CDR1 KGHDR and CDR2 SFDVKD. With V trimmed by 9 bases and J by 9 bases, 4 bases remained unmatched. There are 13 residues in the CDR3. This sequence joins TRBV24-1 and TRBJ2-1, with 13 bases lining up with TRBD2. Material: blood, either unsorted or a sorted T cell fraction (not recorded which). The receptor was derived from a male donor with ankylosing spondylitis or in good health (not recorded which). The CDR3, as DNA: TGTGCCACCGGGACTAGCGGGACGTTTGAGCAGTTCTTC. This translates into CATGTSGTFEQFF.